The 2 T cell receptor beta chains presented below share a single source sample, sequenced in a study of long-term antiretroviral therapy in people with HIV. Survey-level immunoSEQ v3.0 assays were run. Repertoires were generated with immunoSEQ multiplex PCR, while TCRdb's copy carries only in-frame clones and drops some. The sample has 48,000 or so clones, around 84% seen once. This sample comprised unsorted PBMCs, obtained 0.8 years after starting antiretroviral therapy. These receptors all come from a woman aged 18-29 years with HIV.

V is TRBV7-6 and J is TRBJ2-7; D is unclear. With 5 bases removed from V and 4 bases from J, the gap between germline ends came to 12 bases. CDR1 is SGHVS, CDR2 FNYEAQ, per germline. The length of the CDR3 is 13 residues. The CDR3 coding sequence is TGTGCCAGCAGCCCCGGAGAGGTTTACGAGCAGTACTTC. It encodes CASSPGEVYEQYF. The whole variable domain, filled in from reference TRBV7-6 and TRBJ2-7, reads GAGVSQSPRYKVTKRGQDVALRCDPISGHVSLYWYRQALGQGPEFLTYFNYEAQQDKSGLPNDRFSAERPEGSISTLTIQRTEQRDSAMYRCASSPGEVYEQYFGPGTRLTVT.

The gene calls are TRBV11-2 and TRBJ2-5, with D perhaps matching TRBD2 (5 bases). Germline CDR1 SGHAT, CDR2 FQNNGV. V lost 10 bases and J lost 1, with 16 bases in between. This CDR3 contains 14 residues. The CDR3 spells CATRAAITQETQYF. Written as DNA, the CDR3 is TGTGCCACGCGGGCAGCGATAACCCAAGAGACCCAGTACTTC.